The clone carrying this T cell receptor beta chain came up a few times. The sample originates from a study of T-cell reconstitution after alpha-beta-depleted transplantation in children. Unique molecular identifiers were used in preparing the TCRbeta library. TCRdb reanalysed the PCR reads using MiXCR and keeps one entry per CDR3 protein. The repertoire consists of 250,000 to 350,000 distinct CDR3 sequences, with approximately 9.8% occurring once and the leading ten covering over 9%. Trimming pared 2 bases from V and 1 base from J, leaving 12 bases between. CDR1 and CDR2 (germline): SGHRS, YFSETQ. This CDR3 is 15 amino acids long.

Source: PBMCs from the stem cell graft donor, taken from the stem cell graft. The chain couples TRBV5-1 to TRBJ1-2; the D gene is possibly TRBD1 (5 bases). This TCR was sampled from a human donor who donated a stem cell graft to a child with SCID. The CDR3 DNA reads as TGCGCCAGCAGCTTCTTCGGAGGGGATAACTATGGCTACACCTTC. This sequence encodes CASSFFGGDNYGYTF. Combining the CDR3 with reference TRBV5-1 and TRBJ1-2 gives the whole variable domain KAGVTQTPRYLIKTRGQQVTLSCSPISGHRSVSWYQQTPGQGLQFLFEYFSETQRNKGNFPGRFSGRQFSNSRSEMNVSTLELGDSALYLCASSFFGGDNYGYTFGSGTRLTVV.